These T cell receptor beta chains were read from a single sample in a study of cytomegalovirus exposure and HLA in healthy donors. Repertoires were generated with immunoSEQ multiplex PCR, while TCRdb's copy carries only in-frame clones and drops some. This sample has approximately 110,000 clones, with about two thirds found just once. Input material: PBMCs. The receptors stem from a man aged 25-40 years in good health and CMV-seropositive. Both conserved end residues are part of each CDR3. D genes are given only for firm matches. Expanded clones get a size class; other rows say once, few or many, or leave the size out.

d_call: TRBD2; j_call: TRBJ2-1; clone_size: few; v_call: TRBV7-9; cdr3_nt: TGTTCCAGCAGCTTAGTTGGCGGGAGGGCCAGTTTGTCTACTATTGAGCAGTTCTTC; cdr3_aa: CSSSLVGGRASLSTIEQFF
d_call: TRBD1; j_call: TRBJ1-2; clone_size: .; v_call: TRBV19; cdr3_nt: TGTGCCAGTAGAACTACAGGGGAACAGGATGGCTACACCTTC; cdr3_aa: CASRTTGEQDGYTF
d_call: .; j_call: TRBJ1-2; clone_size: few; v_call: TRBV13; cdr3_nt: TGTGCCAGCAGCTTAGAGCGGTCCGGCTACACCTTC; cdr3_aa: CASSLERSGYTF
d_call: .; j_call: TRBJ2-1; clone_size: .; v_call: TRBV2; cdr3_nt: TGTGCCAGCAGTCCGGACTTTAGCTCCTACAATGAGCAGTTCTTC; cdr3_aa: CASSPDFSSYNEQFF
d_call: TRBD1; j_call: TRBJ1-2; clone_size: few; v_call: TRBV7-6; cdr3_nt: TGTGCCAGCAGCTTTGGGACAGGGGGTCTCGATGGCTACACCTTC; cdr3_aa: CASSFGTGGLDGYTF
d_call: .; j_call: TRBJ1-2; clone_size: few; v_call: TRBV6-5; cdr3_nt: TGTGCCAGCAGTTACCGGGGAGGCGCTAACTATGGCTACACCTTC; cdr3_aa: CASSYRGGANYGYTF
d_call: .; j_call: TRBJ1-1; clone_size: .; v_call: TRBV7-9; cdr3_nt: TGTGCCAGCAGCTTAGGCCTTACAGGAAGTGAAGCTTTCTTT; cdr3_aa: CASSLGLTGSEAFF
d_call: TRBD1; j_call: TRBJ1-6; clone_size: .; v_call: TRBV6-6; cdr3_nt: TGTGCCAGCAGTTTTCCCCCGGGACAGGGAAATTCACCCCTCCACTTT; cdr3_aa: CASSFPPGQGNSPLHF
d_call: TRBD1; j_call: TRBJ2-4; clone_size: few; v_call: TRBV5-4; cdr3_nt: TGTGCCAGCAGCCTCGGGACAGGGGGCACCAAAAACAGTCAGTACTTC; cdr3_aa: CASSLGTGGTKNSQYF
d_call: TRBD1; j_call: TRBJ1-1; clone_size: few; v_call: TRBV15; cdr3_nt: TGTGCCACCAGCAGAGGGGGGACAGGGTTGAACACTGAAGCTTTCTTT; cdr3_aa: CATSRGGTGLNTEAFF
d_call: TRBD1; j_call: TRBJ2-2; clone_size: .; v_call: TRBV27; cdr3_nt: TGTGCCAGCAGTGAAGACAGGGGAGGCACCGGGGAGCTGTTTTTT; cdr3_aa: CASSEDRGGTGELFF
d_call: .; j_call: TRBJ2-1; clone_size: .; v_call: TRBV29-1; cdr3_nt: TGCAGCGTTGACAAATCGGGGTCCTACAATGAGCAGTTCTTC; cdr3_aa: CSVDKSGSYNEQFF
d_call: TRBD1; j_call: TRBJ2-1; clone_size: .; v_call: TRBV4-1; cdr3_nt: TGCGCCAGCAGCCAAGACTGGACAGGGTTCTACAATGAGCAGTTCTTC; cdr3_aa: CASSQDWTGFYNEQFF
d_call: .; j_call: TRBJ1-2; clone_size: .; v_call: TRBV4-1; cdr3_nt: TGCGCCAGCAGCCCAACGGGAAAGGGCTACACCTTC; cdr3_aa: CASSPTGKGYTF
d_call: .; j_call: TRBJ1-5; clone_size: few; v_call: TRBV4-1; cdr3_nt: TGCGCCAGCAGCCAAGATGGCGGGGCGTTGAATCAGCCCCAGCATTTT; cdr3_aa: CASSQDGGALNQPQHF
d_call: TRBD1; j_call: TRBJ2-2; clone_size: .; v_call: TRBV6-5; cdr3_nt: TGTGCCAGCAGTTACCGGATTCAGGGGGCCGGGGAGCTGTTTTTT; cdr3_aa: CASSYRIQGAGELFF
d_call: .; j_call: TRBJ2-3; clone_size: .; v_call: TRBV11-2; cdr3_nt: TGTGCCAGCAGCTCTAGCCCCACAGATACGCAGTATTTT; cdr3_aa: CASSSSPTDTQYF
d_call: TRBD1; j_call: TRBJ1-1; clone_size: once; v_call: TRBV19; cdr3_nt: TGTGCCAGTAGGACGACAGGGGGGGGAATGAACACTGAAGCTTTCTTT; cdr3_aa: CASRTTGGGMNTEAFF
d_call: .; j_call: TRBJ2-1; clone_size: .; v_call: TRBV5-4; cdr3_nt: TGTGCCAGCAGCTTGACTAGCAACAATGAGCAGTTCTTC; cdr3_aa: CASSLTSNNEQFF
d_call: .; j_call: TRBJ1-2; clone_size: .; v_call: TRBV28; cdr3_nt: TGTGCCAGCAGGGGGACACTACACTATGGCTACACCTTC; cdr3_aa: CASRGTLHYGYTF
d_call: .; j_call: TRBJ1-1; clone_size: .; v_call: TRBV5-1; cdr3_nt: TGCGCCAGCAGCTTGGACGGTTACACTGAAGCTTTCTTT; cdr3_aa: CASSLDGYTEAFF
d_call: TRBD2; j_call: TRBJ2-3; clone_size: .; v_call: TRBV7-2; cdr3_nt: TGTGCCAGCAGCTCGAGACTAGCGGGAGACCCCCTGTCCACAGATACGCAGTATTTT; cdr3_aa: CASSSRLAGDPLSTDTQYF
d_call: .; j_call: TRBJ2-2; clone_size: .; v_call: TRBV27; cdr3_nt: TGTGCCAGCAGTTTCGGGGTCGTCGGGGAGCTGTTTTTT; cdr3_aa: CASSFGVVGELFF
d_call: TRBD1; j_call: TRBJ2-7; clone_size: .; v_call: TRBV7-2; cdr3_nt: TGTGCCAGCAGCTTAGAACAGGGGACCTACGAGCAGTACTTC; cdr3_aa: CASSLEQGTYEQYF
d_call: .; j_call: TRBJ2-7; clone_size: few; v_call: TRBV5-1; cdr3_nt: TGCGCCAGCAGCTTGTCCTCTAGAGTTGCCTACGAGCAGTACTTC; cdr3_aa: CASSLSSRVAYEQYF
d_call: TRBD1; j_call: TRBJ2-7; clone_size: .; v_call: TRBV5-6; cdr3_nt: TGTGCCAGCAGCCCGTTGACAGGGAAGTACGAGCAGTACTTC; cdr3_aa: CASSPLTGKYEQYF